This TCR beta chain comes out of a study of control samples from healthy donors and cancer patients. Some clones are missing from TCRdb's copy, which holds only in-frame ones; the method was immunoSEQ multiplex PCR. This table has approximately 120,000 clones, just over 90% appearing once. CDR3 size: 17 residues. Germline V gene data show CDR1 as MGHDK and CDR2 as SYGVNS. The V end was cut by 3 bases, the J end by 3 bases, with 20 bases between. The sequenced sample was blood. This chain connects TRBV25-1 to TRBJ1-2, with TRBD1 as a possible D gene (5 bases). This TCR was sampled from a human donor in good health. The donor label of this sample is uncertain. The CDR3 sequence is CASSDSRATTRDYGYTF. CDR3 DNA sequence: TGTGCCAGCAGTGATTCGAGAGCGACGACCAGGGACTATGGCTACACCTTC.